This T cell receptor beta chain emerged from a study of shared clonotypes between healthy human individuals. For the study at large: Contributing individuals were a couple of females and three males aged 18 to 49. Three plates were used per donor for CD4 naive, three for CD4 memory, two for CD8 naive and one for CD8 memory.

Profiling relied on immunoSEQ multiplex PCR, and the TCRdb table lists in-frame clones only, not all of them. The table shows more than 850,000 clones, with around three quarters occurring only once. This clone is a singleton in its sample. Its antigen is still unknown. The CDR3 is made up of 15 amino acids. Per germline, CDR1 SGHTA and CDR2 FQGNSA. With 1 base removed from V and 7 bases from J, the gap between germline ends came to 14 bases. Broader study findings: Incompleteness in sorted-subset sequencing, despite large depth, was shown by rarefaction. Only blood samples were collected, and tissue repertoires likely differ.

V is TRBV7-2 and J is TRBJ1-5; D unresolved. The source of this sequence is a man between 18 and 35 years old in good health. Some clones in this sample may be carry-over from other donors' samples. The sequencing sample was made of memory CD4+ T cells from PBMCs. As for subset: CD45RA-negative fraction. The CDR3 sequence is CASSLDAVGRQPQHF. The CDR3 DNA sequence: TGTGCCAGCAGCTTAGATGCGGTGGGGAGGCAGCCCCAGCATTTT.